The rows below give T cell receptor beta chains drawn from one sample of a study of shared clonotypes between healthy human individuals. The protocol was immunoSEQ multiplex PCR, while the TCRdb copy is restricted to in-frame clones and leaves out a portion. The top ten clones hold approximately 0.44% of a sample with about 1.5 million clones, 95% to 99% of them seen once. The specimen was naive CD4+ T cells sorted from blood. The origin of the receptors is a young man in good health. Both conserved end residues are part of each CDR3. Fields, in order: J gene, D gene, clone size, V gene, CDR3 protein, CDR3 DNA. A D gene is named only where the DNA matches it firmly. Part of the rows lack a size; the others show once, few, many or a class for expanded clones.

TRBJ1-5 | . | . | TRBV27 | CASSSQRSNQPQHF | TGTGCCAGCAGTTCCCAGAGAAGCAATCAGCCCCAGCATTTT
TRBJ2-7 | . | . | TRBV28 | CASRPMFGQYEQYF | TGTGCCAGCAGACCTATGTTCGGTCAATACGAGCAGTACTTC
TRBJ2-1 | TRBD2 | . | TRBV6-5 | CASSYGLAAYNEQFF | TGTGCCAGCAGTTACGGACTAGCGGCCTACAATGAGCAGTTCTTC
TRBJ1-4 | . | . | TRBV7-2 | CASSLVASVNEKLFF | TGTGCCAGCAGCTTAGTGGCATCCGTTAATGAAAAACTGTTTTTT
TRBJ2-7 | . | once | TRBV29-1 | CSVDGPGESDYEQYF | TGCAGCGTTGATGGACCAGGGGAAAGCGACTACGAGCAGTACTTC
TRBJ2-5 | . | . | TRBV9 | CASSPELGPRGTQYF | TGTGCCAGCAGCCCCGAGCTAGGCCCTAGGGGGACCCAGTACTTC
TRBJ2-1 | TRBD2 | . | TRBV7-8 | CASSLALLAGSFYEQFF | TGTGCCAGCAGCTTAGCGTTACTAGCGGGGAGTTTTTATGAGCAGTTCTTC
TRBJ1-5 | TRBD1 | . | TRBV7-9 | CASSFPGGWPQHF | TGTGCCAGCAGCTTCCCAGGGGGGTGGCCCCAGCATTTT
TRBJ2-1 | . | once | TRBV13 | CASSLRPLAGRNNEQFF | TGTGCCAGCAGCTTAAGGCCCCTCGCGGGAAGGAACAATGAGCAGTTCTTC
TRBJ2-3 | TRBD2 | . | TRBV10-3 | CAITSGLDSTDTQYF | TGTGCCATCACCTCCGGACTAGATAGCACAGATACGCAGTATTTT
TRBJ1-3 | . | . | TRBV7-2 | CASSHGEDSGNTIYF | TGTGCCAGCAGCCACGGGGAGGACTCTGGAAACACCATATATTTT
TRBJ1-2 | . | . | TRBV10-3 | CAISELGGNYGYTF | TGTGCCATCAGTGAACTAGGGGGGAACTATGGCTACACCTTC
TRBJ1-5 | . | . | TRBV6-6 | CASSFGGQPQHF | TGTGCCAGCAGTTTTGGGGGGCAGCCCCAGCATTTT
TRBJ1-4 | . | . | TRBV14 | CASSHGPRATNEKLFF | TGTGCCAGCAGCCATGGCCCCAGAGCAACTAATGAAAAACTGTTTTTT
TRBJ1-3 | . | once | TRBV7-6 | CASSPNNPGNTIYF | TGTGCCAGCAGCCCAAACAACCCTGGAAACACCATATATTTT
TRBJ2-1 | . | . | TRBV6-1 | CASSEVDWTFEQFF | TGTGCCAGCAGTGAAGTCGACTGGACATTTGAGCAGTTCTTC
TRBJ2-3 | TRBD2 | . | TRBV5-1 | CASSSAGVNTDTQYF | TGCGCCAGCAGCTCAGCGGGAGTAAATACAGATACGCAGTATTTT
TRBJ1-5 | TRBD1 | . | TRBV18 | CASSGGQPNQPQHF | TGTGCCAGCTCCGGGGGACAGCCTAATCAGCCCCAGCATTTT
TRBJ2-1 | . | . | TRBV11-2 | CASSSVTYNEQFF | TGTGCCAGCAGCTCAGTTACCTACAATGAGCAGTTCTTC
TRBJ2-5 | . | . | TRBV9 | CASSVEVGKTQYF | TGTGCCAGCAGCGTAGAGGTCGGAAAGACCCAGTACTTC
TRBJ1-2 | . | . | TRBV5-4 | CASSTYTGGGYTF | TGTGCCAGCAGCACCTACACCGGGGGGGGCTACACCTTC
TRBJ1-1 | . | . | TRBV6-4 | CASSDTGGAGTEAFF | TGTGCCAGCAGTGACACGGGGGGCGCAGGGACTGAAGCTTTCTTT
TRBJ2-6 | . | . | TRBV28 | CASWDPWPGANVLTF | TGTGCCAGCTGGGACCCGTGGCCTGGGGCCAACGTCCTGACTTTC
TRBJ2-7 | . | . | TRBV19 | CASSLHPCGCFYEQYF | TGTGCCAGTAGCCTACACCCTTGTGGGTGTTTCTACGAGCAGTACTTC
TRBJ2-7 | . | . | TRBV5-4 | CASSLEAVSYEQYF | TGTGCCAGCAGCTTGGAAGCGGTATCCTACGAGCAGTACTTC
TRBJ2-1 | . | . | TRBV6-1 | CASSEALGIYNEQFF | TGTGCCAGCAGTGAAGCGCTAGGAATATACAATGAGCAGTTCTTC
TRBJ2-7 | TRBD1 | . | TRBV10-3 | CAISLGTGNEQYF | TGTGCCATCAGCCTAGGGACAGGGAACGAGCAGTACTTC
TRBJ1-1 | TRBD1 | . | TRBV2 | CASSQGENTEAFF | TGTGCCAGCAGTCAGGGGGAGAACACTGAAGCTTTCTTT
TRBJ2-1 | . | . | TRBV6-1 | CASTERVLYNEQFF | TGTGCCAGCACGGAACGGGTTTTGTACAATGAGCAGTTCTTC
TRBJ2-2 | . | . | TRBV5-1 | CASSLDRASTGELFF | TGCGCCAGCAGCTTGGACAGGGCTAGTACCGGGGAGCTGTTTTTT
TRBJ2-5 | TRBD2 | . | TRBV28 | CASRPTWREGLGQTQYF | TGTGCCAGCAGACCGACTTGGCGGGAGGGCCTTGGTCAGACCCAGTACTTC
TRBJ1-1 | . | . | TRBV2 | CASSEALRGTEAFF | TGTGCCAGCAGTGAAGCTCTACGGGGCACTGAAGCTTTCTTT
TRBJ2-7 | . | . | TRBV4-3 | CASSRGATYEQYF | TGCGCCAGCAGCAGGGGAGCCACCTACGAGCAGTACTTC
TRBJ2-7 | . | . | TRBV21-1 | CASSPLTLGYEQYF | TGTGCCAGCAGCCCTCTTACCTTGGGGTACGAGCAGTACTTC
TRBJ1-5 | . | . | TRBV18 | CASSLAGDRSQPQHF | TGTGCCAGCTCACTGGCGGGGGACCGCAGTCAGCCCCAGCATTTT
TRBJ2-7 | . | . | TRBV4-1 | CASSQDWTSYEQYF | TGCGCCAGCAGCCAAGATTGGACAAGCTACGAGCAGTACTTC
TRBJ2-1 | TRBD2 | . | TRBV27 | CASSLWAGEGNEQFF | TGTGCCAGCAGTTTATGGGCGGGGGAGGGCAATGAGCAGTTCTTC
TRBJ1-2 | TRBD1 | . | TRBV11-3 | CASADREQGYTF | TGTGCCAGCGCAGACAGGGAGCAGGGCTACACCTTC
TRBJ1-3 | . | . | TRBV30 | CAWSGPGYGSGNTIYF | TGTGCCTGGAGCGGACCGGGGTATGGCTCTGGAAACACCATATATTTT
TRBJ2-7 | TRBD1 | . | TRBV25-1 | CASSEHLGTGDYEQYF | TGTGCCAGCAGTGAACATCTCGGGACAGGGGACTACGAGCAGTACTTC
TRBJ2-1 | . | . | TRBV5-1 | CASRPTPEDLDEQFF | TGCGCCAGCAGACCCACACCGGAGGATTTGGATGAGCAGTTCTTC
TRBJ2-6 | . | . | TRBV27 | CASSYSTLSGANVLTF | TGTGCCAGCAGTTACAGTACACTCTCTGGGGCCAACGTCCTGACTTTC
TRBJ2-7 | . | . | TRBV10-2 | CASSVPGGYEQYF | TGCGCCAGCAGTGTCCCGGGCGGTTACGAGCAGTACTTC
TRBJ2-3 | . | . | TRBV2 | CASITGEGTDTQYF | TGTGCCAGCATTACAGGGGAGGGCACAGATACGCAGTATTTT
TRBJ1-5 | . | . | TRBV10-2 | CASSESIGRNQPQHF | TGCGCCAGCAGTGAGTCGATCGGCAGGAATCAGCCCCAGCATTTT
TRBJ2-1 | . | . | TRBV9 | CASSAGGSYNEQFF | TGTGCCAGCAGCGCAGGAGGGTCCTACAATGAGCAGTTCTTC
TRBJ2-1 | . | once | TRBV10-2 | CASNRDVSEQFF | TGCGCCAGCAATCGGGACGTGAGTGAGCAGTTCTTC
TRBJ2-2 | . | . | TRBV9 | CASSVDVYTGELFF | TGTGCCAGCAGCGTAGATGTCTACACCGGGGAGCTGTTTTTT
TRBJ1-2 | TRBD1 | . | TRBV5-4 | CASSLRQGSYGYTF | TGTGCCAGCAGCTTGCGACAGGGTTCCTATGGCTACACCTTC
TRBJ2-2 | . | . | TRBV18 | CASSPPYTQGPANTGELFF | TGTGCCAGCTCACCACCTTACACACAAGGGCCCGCGAACACCGGGGAGCTGTTTTTT
TRBJ2-5 | . | . | TRBV29-1 | CSVEGQGRETQYF | TGCAGCGTTGAAGGGCAGGGGAGGGAGACCCAGTACTTC